One and the same sample provided the 5 T cell receptor beta chains below, sequenced in a study of CD8 T cells in Susac syndrome. An input of roughly 0.45 to 1 ug of RNA was subjected to reverse transcription using random hexamers. TCRdb reprocessed the immunoSEQ multiplex PCR reads via MiXCR and lists one record per CDR3 protein. Here the sample spans roughly 130,000 distinct CDR3 sequences, roughly 94% being singletons. Sample: CD4+ T cells from PBMCs. Receptor source: a human donor with multiple sclerosis.

The chain couples TRBV7-2 to TRBJ2-3; possible D gene TRBD2, 6 bases. Per germline, CDR1 SGHTA and CDR2 FQGNSA. The CDR3 is 15 residues long. V was shortened by 3 bases and J by 1 base, with 11 bases between the two germline ends. The CDR3 region has the DNA TGTGCCAGCAGCTTTCGACTAGGTGGCACAGATACGCAGTATTTT. Translated, it gives CASSFRLGGTDTQYF.

The rearrangement links TRBV20-1 to TRBJ1-1; TRBD1 matches at 8 bases. Per germline, CDR1 DFQATT and CDR2 SNEGSKA (reference sequence). J lost 6 bases, V lost 2 bases, and 8 bases had no gene match. The CDR3 length is 14 residues. CDR3 loop: CSARQGAGGSEAFF. As DNA, the CDR3 is TGCAGTGCTAGACAGGGGGCGGGCGGGTCTGAAGCTTTCTTT.

The rearrangement uses TRBV12-3 or TRBV12-4 and TRBJ1-4; D is uncertain. This CDR3 contains 14 residues. V lost 6 bases and J 6 bases, leaving 14 bases between the germline ends. The CDR3 reads CASSPIPTHEKLFF. The CDR3 DNA sequence: TGTGCCAGCAGCCCGATTCCAACCCATGAAAAACTGTTTTTT.

V and J are TRBV30 and TRBJ2-2; D uncertain. Germline assignment: CDR1 GTSNPN and CDR2 SVGIG (reference sequence). V gave up 4 bases and J gave up 2 bases, with 11 bases separating them. The CDR3 is 14 amino acids. The CDR3 sequence: CAWKGTSNTGELFF. CDR3 nucleotide sequence: TGTGCCTGGAAGGGCACAAGTAACACCGGGGAGCTGTTTTTT.

This clonotype was counted only a few times. The V and J genes are TRBV29-1 and TRBJ2-7; 7 positions match TRBD2. Trimming cost V 6 bases and J 6 bases; bases outside gene matches: 5. Germline assignment: CDR1 SQVTM and CDR2 ANQGSEA. The CDR3 contains 11 residues. Here the CDR3 DNA reads TGCAGCGTAACGGGACTACTCGAGCAGTACTTC. Protein product: CSVTGLLEQYF.